This T cell receptor beta chain came from a study of tumor-infiltrating lymphocytes in localized non-small cell lung cancer (dated by TCRdb to the early 2020s). About the full investigation: Patients whose samples were collected after neoadjuvant chemotherapy, as well as both smokers and never-smokers and several histologies, were included in the cohort. The overall ICON cohort was composed of over a hundred surgical patients with localized non-small cell lung cancer whose tumors were resected. From each patient came resected tumor tissue plus uninvolved lung tissue from that same patient, and the uninvolved lung tissue was described as non-adjacent to the tumor. The paired tumor versus uninvolved lung comparison of immunoSEQ T-cell fraction included a few dozen patients. Alongside flow cytometry, multiplex immunofluorescence, RNA-seq, exome sequencing and proteomics, TCR sequencing was applied to the same patients as one of several integrated assays.

This clone turned up a few times. Its antigen is still unknown. Per-base qualities were not stored, and no clone one base away is much larger. As encoded in the germline V gene (reference sequence), CDR1 is MNHNY while CDR2 is SVGAGI. Reading from cysteine to phenylalanine, the CDR3 counts 15 amino acids. Kept here is only the CDR3 DNA, which spans 45 bases and is read in frame from base 1. The V end loses 0 bases and the J end loses 0 bases, and a stretch of 9 bases separates them. The T-cell fraction in tumor and uninvolved lung tissue was obtained from TCR sequencing using the immunoSEQ assay. The original pipeline was this. To analyze survival, patients were divided into a high T-cell fraction group (upper tertile) and a low T-cell fraction group (lower two tertiles), and the two groups were compared using a log-rank test. A signed-rank test was used to test paired tumor versus uninvolved lung differences in T-cell fraction. TCRdb retrieved this table from immuneACCESS and kept in-frame rearrangements only. Not all clones are present; in checked studies, unresolved V genes account for under half, and no reason is known for the remainder. V, J and clone size are taken as reported in that table, and D and trimming were inferred from the DNA itself. This sample comprises 13,000 or so clones, about 64% of them detected only once. Roughly 9.4% of the sample lies in the top ten.

The first patient joined ICON in 2016, and enrollment wrapped up when the last patient was enrolled in late 2018. From a subcohort of some 80 patients, fresh tumor and matched uninvolved tissue were collected for in-depth immune analyses, including TCR sequencing. DNA isolated from bulk tissue, without cell sorting, was used for TCR sequencing. Study-wide findings and limitations: Since assay coverage differed from patient to patient depending on how much tissue was available, TCR sequencing was done for only a subset of the cohort. The TCR-derived T-cell fraction showed no difference between the flow cytometry-defined immunotypes IM1 (good prognosis) and IM2 (poor prognosis). Consistent with immunofluorescence CD3 counts, TCRbeta sequencing supported greater T cell infiltration in tumors than in uninvolved lung tissue. Because different assays used different pieces of the same tissue, technical variation could not be distinguished from intratumor heterogeneity.

The chain was built from TRBV6-6 and TRBJ2-7; the D gene identity is not certain. The receptor was derived from a human donor with non-small cell lung cancer. The sequenced material came from uninvolved lung tissue not adjacent to the tumor. The CDR3 amino acid sequence is: CASSYSPQSSYEQYF. In nucleotides, the sequence is TGTGCCAGCAGTTACTCACCACAGAGCTCCTACGAGCAGTACTTC.